This T cell receptor (beta chain) emerged from a study of blood T cell repertoires in COVID-19. Study-wide context: Whether acute or convalescent, the COVID-19 samples came from the United States, Italy and Spain. From T cells, B-cell-depleted T cells, or PBMCs came the material, which was cDNA or gDNA.

CDR1 and CDR2 from the germline V gene are SEHNR and FQNEAQ (reference sequence). V was shortened by 1 base and J by 4 bases, with 13 bases between the two germline ends. The CDR3 sequence is 15 residues long. Methods used by the authors: Estimation of nucleated cell counts relied on the amplification of reference gene primers. The data were produced by immunoSEQ multiplex PCR, yet TCRdb's version contains in-frame clones alone and is incomplete. V, J and clone size reflect that table, while D and trimming were determined from the DNA. Among roughly 54,000 clones, around 84% were seen once, and the ten largest hold more than 2.5%.

The TCR comes from a man aged 45 to 65 with acute or convalescent COVID-19. Sequences were obtained from peripheral blood. The V and J genes are TRBV7-9 and TRBJ2-5; D is unresolved. The CDR3 DNA reads as TGTGCCAGCAGCTTAGTTGTCCCTTCCAGAGAGACCCAGTACTTC. It encodes CASSLVVPSRETQYF.